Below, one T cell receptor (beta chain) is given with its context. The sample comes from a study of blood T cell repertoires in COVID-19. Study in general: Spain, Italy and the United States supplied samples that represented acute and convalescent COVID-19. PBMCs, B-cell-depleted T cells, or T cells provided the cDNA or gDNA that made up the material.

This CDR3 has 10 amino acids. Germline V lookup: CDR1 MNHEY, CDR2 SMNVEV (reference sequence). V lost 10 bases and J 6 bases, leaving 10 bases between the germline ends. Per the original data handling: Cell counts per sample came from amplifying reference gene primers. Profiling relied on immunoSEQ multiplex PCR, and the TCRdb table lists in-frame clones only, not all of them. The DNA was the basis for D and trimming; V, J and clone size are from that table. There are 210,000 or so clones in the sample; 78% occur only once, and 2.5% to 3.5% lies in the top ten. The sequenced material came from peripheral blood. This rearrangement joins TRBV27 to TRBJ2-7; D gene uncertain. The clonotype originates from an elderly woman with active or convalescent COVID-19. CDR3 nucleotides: TGTGCCACCCTTTTCAGCGAGCAGTACTTC. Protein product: CATLFSEQYF.